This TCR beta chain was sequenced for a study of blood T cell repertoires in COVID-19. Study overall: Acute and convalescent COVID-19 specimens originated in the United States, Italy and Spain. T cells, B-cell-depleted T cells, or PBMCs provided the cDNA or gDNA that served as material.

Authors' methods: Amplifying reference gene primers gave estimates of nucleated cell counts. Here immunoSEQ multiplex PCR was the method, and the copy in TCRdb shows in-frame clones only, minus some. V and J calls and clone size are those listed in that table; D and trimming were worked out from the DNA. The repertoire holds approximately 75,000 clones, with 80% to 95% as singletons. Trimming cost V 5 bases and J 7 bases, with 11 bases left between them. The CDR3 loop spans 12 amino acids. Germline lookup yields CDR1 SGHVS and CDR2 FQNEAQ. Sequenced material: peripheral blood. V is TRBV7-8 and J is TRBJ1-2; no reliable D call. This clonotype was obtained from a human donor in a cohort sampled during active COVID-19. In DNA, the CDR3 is TGTGCCAGCAGCCAAACACGCGGTGGCTACACCTTC. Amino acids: CASSQTRGGYTF.